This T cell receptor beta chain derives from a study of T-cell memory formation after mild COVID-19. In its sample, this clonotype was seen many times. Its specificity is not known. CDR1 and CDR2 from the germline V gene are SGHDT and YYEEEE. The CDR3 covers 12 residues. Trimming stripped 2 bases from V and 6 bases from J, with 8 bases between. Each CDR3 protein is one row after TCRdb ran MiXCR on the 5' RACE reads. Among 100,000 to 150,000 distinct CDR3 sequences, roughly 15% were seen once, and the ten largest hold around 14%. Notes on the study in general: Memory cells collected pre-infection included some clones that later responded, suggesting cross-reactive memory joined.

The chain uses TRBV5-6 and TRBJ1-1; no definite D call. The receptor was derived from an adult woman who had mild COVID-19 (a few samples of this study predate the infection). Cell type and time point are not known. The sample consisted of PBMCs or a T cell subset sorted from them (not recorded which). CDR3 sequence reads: CASSFSSAEAFF. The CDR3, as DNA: TGTGCCAGCAGCTTTAGTAGCGCTGAAGCTTTCTTT.